These T cell receptor beta chains were read from a single sample in a study of blood T cell repertoires in COVID-19. Libraries were prepared by immunoSEQ multiplex PCR; TCRdb keeps only in-frame clonotypes and omits some of them. Of tens of thousands of clones in the sample, about nine tenths were seen once. Input material: peripheral blood. The receptors stem from a human donor in a cohort sampled during active COVID-19. CDR3s include the opening cysteine and the closing phenylalanine or tryptophan. D genes are given only for firm matches. Some rows mark clone size as missing; the rest say once, few, many or name a class of expanded clone.

-,TRBD1,TRBJ1-1,TRBV9,TGTGCCAGCAGCCCTCGGACAGGGGGCCCCCGGACTGAAGCTTTCTTT,CASSPRTGGPRTEAFF
-,-,TRBJ1-2,TRBV6-2/TRBV6-3,TGTGCCAGCAGTTACTCAGGCGGAGATTCCGGTAACTATGGCTACACCTTC,CASSYSGGDSGNYGYTF
-,TRBD2,TRBJ2-1,TRBV6-5,TGTGCCAGCAGTATCGGACTAGCGAACAATGAGCAGTTCTTC,CASSIGLANNEQFF
-,-,TRBJ2-4,TRBV19,TGTGCCAGTAGTATAAACATCATATCCCGAGGAGGTTTTGACATTCAGTACTTC,CASSINIISRGGFDIQYF
-,TRBD1,TRBJ1-2,TRBV28,TGTGCCAGCAGTCCGGGACAGGGGCGTTATGGCTACACCTTC,CASSPGQGRYGYTF
-,-,TRBJ2-7,TRBV7-9,TGTGCCAGCAGCTTAGGACCACAGGGTCCCTACGAGCAGTACTTC,CASSLGPQGPYEQYF
-,TRBD2,TRBJ2-1,TRBV7-2,TGTGCCAGCAGCAAAAGCGGGGTTCCCTACAATGAGCAGTTCTTC,CASSKSGVPYNEQFF
-,-,TRBJ2-5,TRBV7-2,TGTGCCAGCAGCTTTTTCGGTCCTAGGGAGACCCAGTACTTC,CASSFFGPRETQYF
-,-,TRBJ2-4,TRBV2,TGTGCCAGCAGCCTTCGGTTAGCCAAAAACATTCAGTACTTC,CASSLRLAKNIQYF
once,-,TRBJ2-2,TRBV5-4,TGTGCCAGCAGCTTCGAAGGGGCCGGGGAGCTGTTTTTT,CASSFEGAGELFF
-,-,TRBJ2-7,TRBV18,TGTGCCAGCTCACCACAGGGGGAGTCCTACGAGCAGTACTTC,CASSPQGESYEQYF
-,-,TRBJ2-7,TRBV7-9,TGTGCCAGCAGCTTAGCGGGGGCCGAGCAGTACTTC,CASSLAGAEQYF
-,TRBD2,TRBJ2-7,TRBV6-5,TGTGCCAGCACCCCCCCCGGGGGGAGCCACGAGCAGTACTTC,CASTPPGGSHEQYF
-,TRBD2,TRBJ2-5,TRBV3-1/TRBV3-2,TGTGCCAGCAGCCAATTAGCGGGGGGGCCCGGAGAGACCCAGTACTTC,CASSQLAGGPGETQYF
-,TRBD1,TRBJ1-2,TRBV2,TGTGCCAGCGGGGACAGGGGGCGCCTCTTTGGCTACACCTTC,CASGDRGRLFGYTF
-,TRBD1,TRBJ1-6,TRBV5-4,TGTGCCAGCAGCGGGCCTCAGGGGGCGTCTAATTCACCCCTCCACTTT,CASSGPQGASNSPLHF
-,-,TRBJ2-1,TRBV2,TGTGCCAGCAAAAGGGAGGCGGATGAGCAGTTCTTC,CASKREADEQFF
-,-,TRBJ2-3,TRBV19,TGTGCCAGTAGTGGTGGGACACCGAGGATAGATACGCAGTATTTT,CASSGGTPRIDTQYF
-,-,TRBJ2-2,TRBV6-1,TGTGCCAGCAGTGCGGAGGAAGGCAGGGGCGTCACCGGGGAGCTGTTTTTT,CASSAEEGRGVTGELFF
-,-,TRBJ1-1,TRBV6-6,TGTGCCAGCAGTTCAGGGTTGCCTGAAGCTTTCTTT,CASSSGLPEAFF
-,TRBD1,TRBJ1-5,TRBV4-3,TGCGCCAGCAGCCAAGATAACAGGGGTGGGAGCAATCAGCCCCAGCATTTT,CASSQDNRGGSNQPQHF
-,-,TRBJ1-2,TRBV5-1,TGCGCCAGCAGCTTGGAAGCAGGGTTAGCTAACTATGGCTACACCTTC,CASSLEAGLANYGYTF
once,-,TRBJ2-5,TRBV6-6,TGTGCCAGCAGTTACTCGACAGGACAGGAGACCCAGTACTTC,CASSYSTGQETQYF